The 20 T cell receptor beta chains in this list originate from one sample, sequenced in a study of blood T cell repertoires in COVID-19. Here immunoSEQ multiplex PCR was the method, and the copy in TCRdb shows in-frame clones only, minus some. Seen here are fewer than 300,000 clones, approximately 91% observed once, and the top ten hold roughly 0.8%. Sequencing input: peripheral blood. The receptors come from a woman under 40 with acute or convalescent COVID-19.

This clone was observed a single time. This chain joins TRBV10-3 and TRBJ2-5, with D possibly TRBD2 on 6 matching bases. This CDR3 is 16 amino acids long. Germline lookup yields CDR1 ENHRY and CDR2 SYGVKD. V gave up 3 bases and J gave up 1 base, with 15 bases separating them. The CDR3 is CAISDALRGSQETQYF. DNA for the CDR3: TGTGCCATCAGTGACGCCTTGCGGGGCAGCCAAGAGACCCAGTACTTC.

The chain couples TRBV14 to TRBJ1-1; possibly TRBD1 for D (5 bases). V dropped 4 bases and J dropped 1 base, with 16 bases sitting between them. The CDR3 contains 16 residues. Germline CDR1 is SGHDN and CDR2 is FVKESK. CDR3 nucleotides: TGTGCCAGCAGCCGGATAAGGGGATTCACGAACACTGAAGCTTTCTTT. Protein: CASSRIRGFTNTEAFF.

The rearrangement uses TRBV6-5 and TRBJ2-3, with D possibly being TRBD1 (5 bases). Germline lookup yields CDR1 MNHEY and CDR2 SVGAGI. The V and J ends lost 8 bases and 6 bases respectively, with 15 bases between them. The CDR3 has 13 residues. The CDR3 bases are TGTGCCAGCGCCGGCAGGGAAAGCGATACGCAGTATTTT. Translation gives CASAGRESDTQYF.

The V and J genes are TRBV19 and TRBJ2-7; 10 bases match TRBD2. The CDR3 spans 16 residues. Per the germline V gene, CDR1 is LNHDA and CDR2 is SQIVND (reference sequence). The J segment lost 1 base and the V segment lost 0 bases, leaving 3 bases of the junction unmatched. The CDR3 bases are TGTGCCAGTAGTATAGAGAGCGGGAGGGGGTCCTACGAGCAGTACTTC. This translates into CASSIESGRGSYEQYF. The whole variable domain, filled in from reference TRBV19 and TRBJ2-7, reads DGGITQSPKYLFRKEGQNVTLSCEQNLNHDAMYWYRQDPGQGLRLIYYSQIVNDFQKGDIAEGYSVSREKKESFPLTVTSAQKNPTAFYLCASSIESGRGSYEQYFGPGTRLTVT.

This chain links TRBV2 with TRBJ1-1, with D uncertain. The germline V and J ends were trimmed by 1 base and 1 base, with 4 bases remaining between them. Germline V gene data show CDR1 as SNHLY and CDR2 as FYNNEI. The CDR3 is 13 residues long. CDR3 sequence reads: CASSEGRNTEAFF. The DNA for the CDR3 is TGTGCCAGCAGTGAAGGGAGGAACACTGAAGCTTTCTTT.

The J gene is TRBJ2-7, the V gene TRBV7-2; D might be TRBD2 (5 bases). V lost 2 bases, J lost 4 bases, and 12 bases lay in between. This CDR3 spans 14 amino acids. Per germline, CDR1 SGHTA and CDR2 FQGNSA. DNA of the CDR3: TGTGCCAGCAGCTTATCCCGGGATTTGTACGAGCAGTACTTC. It codes for CASSLSRDLYEQYF.

This chain links TRBV4-2 with TRBJ2-3, with a weak D call TRBD2 (5 bases). This CDR3 contains 14 residues. CDR1 and CDR2 (germline): LGHNA, YNFKEQ. V was shortened by 0 bases and J by 5 bases, with 9 bases between the two germline ends. CDR3 coding DNA: TGTGCCAGCAGCCAAGACCCACGGGAAGATACGCAGTATTTT. Translation gives CASSQDPREDTQYF.

The chain uses TRBV5-1 and TRBJ2-3; weak D call: TRBD2 (6 bases). CDR1 is SGHRS and CDR2 is YFSETQ in the germline V gene. The CDR3 is 15 residues long. V lost 5 bases and J 2 bases, leaving 15 bases between the germline ends. This CDR3 reads CASREGSGPTDTQYF. The DNA of the CDR3 is TGCGCCAGCAGGGAGGGCAGCGGTCCCACAGATACGCAGTATTTT.

This clone turned up a few times. The CDR3 reads CASSIGGDSEAFF. The CDR3, as DNA: TGTGCCAGTAGTATAGGGGGGGACAGCGAAGCTTTCTTT. This sequence joins TRBV19 and TRBJ1-1; 7 bases fit TRBD1. V shed 1 base and J 8 bases; nucleotides not matched to a gene: 4. This CDR3 spans 13 amino acids. Looked up from germline, CDR1 is LNHDA and CDR2 is SQIVND (reference sequence).

The chain has TRBV5-4 and TRBJ2-2, with TRBD1 as a possible D gene (6 bases). This CDR3 region has 15 residues. Germline V CDR1 and CDR2: SGHNT, YYREEE (reference sequence). V dropped 4 bases and J dropped 0 bases, with 10 bases sitting between them. The CDR3, as DNA: TGTGCCAGCAGCGGGGGCGCCCCGAACACCGGGGAGCTGTTTTTT. Translation: CASSGGAPNTGELFF.

This clone was seen once. The chain carries TRBV7-8 and TRBJ2-5, with D possibly matching TRBD2 (6 bases). The CDR3 length is 15 residues. Germline V lookup: CDR1 SGHVS, CDR2 FQNEAQ. V was clipped by 0 bases and J by 3 bases, with 11 bases between them. This CDR3 reads CASSLALQREETQYF. DNA of the CDR3: TGTGCCAGCAGCTTAGCGTTGCAGCGGGAAGAGACCCAGTACTTC.

This rearrangement joins TRBV6-5 to TRBJ2-7; 8 positions agree with TRBD1. This CDR3 comprises 14 residues. Germline V gene data show CDR1 as MNHEY and CDR2 as SVGAGI. After removal of 5 bases from V and 3 bases from J, the junction contained 6 bases not matched to a gene. The CDR3 DNA reads TGTGCCAGCAGTAACCAGGGGGCCTACTACGAGCAGTACTTC. Protein sequence: CASSNQGAYYEQYF.

This chain connects TRBV11-2 to TRBJ2-3; weak D call: TRBD1 (6 bases). The CDR3 runs 15 residues. Trimming took off 10 bases at V and 0 bases at J, with 17 bases between the two ends. Germline V gene lookup returns CDR1 SGHAT and CDR2 FQNNGV. CDR3 DNA: TGTGCCACCGAGGGGTGGACAGCTAGCACAGATACGCAGTATTTT. This codes for CATEGWTASTDTQYF.

The rearrangement uses TRBV9 and TRBJ2-3; D is perhaps TRBD2 (6 bases). The CDR3 contains 14 residues. V lost 3 bases, J lost 6 bases, and 14 bases lay in between. Germline V lookup: CDR1 SGDLS, CDR2 YYNGEE. Here the CDR3 reads CASSARDFQDTQYF. The CDR3 DNA is TGTGCCAGCAGCGCCCGGGACTTCCAGGATACGCAGTATTTT.

The genes are TRBV6-6 and TRBJ2-1; weak D call: TRBD2 (5 bases). The CDR3 is 13 amino acids. Germline CDR1 is MNHNY and CDR2 is SVGAGI (reference sequence). V gave up 2 bases and J gave up 9 bases, with 11 bases separating them. In nucleotides, the CDR3 is TGTGCCAGCAGTTACATAGGCAGCGGTGAGCAGTTCTTC. Protein product: CASSYIGSGEQFF.

The genes are TRBV9 and TRBJ2-7; 9 bases agree with TRBD1. The V gene's germline CDR1 is SGDLS and CDR2 YYNGEE. This CDR3 has 15 residues. Germline trimming cut 3 bases from V and 4 bases from J; bases unmatched to any gene: 8. The CDR3 DNA is TGTGCCAGCAGCGGTGGGACAGGGATGATATACGAGCAGTACTTC. Translating gives CASSGGTGMIYEQYF. The complete variable domain, with remaining parts taken from reference TRBV9 and TRBJ2-7, reads DSGVTQTPKHLITATGQRVTLRCSPRSGDLSVYWYQQSLDQGLQFLIQYYNGEERAKGNILERFSAQQFPDLHSELNLSSLELGDSALYFCASSGGTGMIYEQYFGPGTRLTVT.

This chain joins TRBV7-2 and TRBJ2-3; TRBD2 matches at 14 bases. The germline CDR1 and CDR2 sequences are SGHTA and FQGNSA. This CDR3 is built from 18 residues. Trimming removed 5 bases from V and 6 bases from J; junction bases left unmatched: 13. CDR3 sequence reads: CASSLHRLAGGLYDTQYF. DNA of the CDR3: TGTGCCAGCAGCCTCCATAGACTAGCGGGAGGGCTTTACGATACGCAGTATTTT.

This CDR3 is CSVARITNTGELFF. CDR3 bases: TGCAGCGTTGCTAGGATCACGAACACCGGGGAGCTGTTTTTT. The genes are TRBV29-1 and TRBJ2-2; D is unresolved. The V gene lost 4 bases and the J gene lost 0 bases, with 9 bases spanning the gap. Germline lookup yields CDR1 SQVTM and CDR2 ANQGSEA. There are 14 residues in the CDR3.

This clone was counted between two and nine times. The rearrangement uses TRBV27 and TRBJ1-6; 10 nucleotides agree with TRBD1. With 6 bases clipped from V and 12 bases from J, the junction kept 11 bases outside the gene matches. CDR3 length: 15 amino acids. Germline V lookup: CDR1 MNHEY, CDR2 SMNVEV (reference sequence). DNA of the CDR3: TGTGCCAGCAGGCCCGCCGGGACAGGGGTTGGACCCCTCCACTTT. Translated, it gives CASRPAGTGVGPLHF.

This chain joins TRBV6-5 and TRBJ1-2, with 7 positions matching TRBD1. There are 13 residues in the CDR3. Germline V gene sequence: CDR1 MNHEY, CDR2 SVGAGI. Trimming took 6 bases from V and 3 from J; bases not matched to a gene: 4. The CDR3 nucleotides read TGTGCCAGCAGACGAGGGACAGACTATGGCTACACCTTC. Translation gives CASRRGTDYGYTF.